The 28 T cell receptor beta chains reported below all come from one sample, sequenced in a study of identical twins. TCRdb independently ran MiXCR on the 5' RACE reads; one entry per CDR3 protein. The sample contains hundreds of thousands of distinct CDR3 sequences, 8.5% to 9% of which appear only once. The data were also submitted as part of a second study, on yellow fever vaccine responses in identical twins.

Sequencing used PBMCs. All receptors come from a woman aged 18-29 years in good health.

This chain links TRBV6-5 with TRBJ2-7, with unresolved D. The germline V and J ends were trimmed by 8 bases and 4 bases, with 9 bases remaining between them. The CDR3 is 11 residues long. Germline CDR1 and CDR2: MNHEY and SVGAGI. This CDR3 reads CASAHEYEQYF. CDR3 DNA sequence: TGTGCCAGCGCCCACGAGTACGAGCAGTACTTC.

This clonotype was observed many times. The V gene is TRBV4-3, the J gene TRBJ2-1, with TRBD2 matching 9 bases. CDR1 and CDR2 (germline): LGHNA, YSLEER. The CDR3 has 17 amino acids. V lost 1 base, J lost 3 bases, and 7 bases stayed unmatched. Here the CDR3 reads CASSQVPAGGIYNEQFF. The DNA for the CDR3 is TGCGCCAGCAGCCAAGTACCAGCGGGAGGTATCTACAATGAGCAGTTCTTC.

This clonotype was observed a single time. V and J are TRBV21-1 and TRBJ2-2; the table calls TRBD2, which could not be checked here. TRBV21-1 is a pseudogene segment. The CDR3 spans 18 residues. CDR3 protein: CVSSKVYPTGGETGELFF. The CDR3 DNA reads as TGTGTCAGCAGCAAAGTTTATCCCACGGGAGGGGAGACCGGGGAGCTGTTTTTT.

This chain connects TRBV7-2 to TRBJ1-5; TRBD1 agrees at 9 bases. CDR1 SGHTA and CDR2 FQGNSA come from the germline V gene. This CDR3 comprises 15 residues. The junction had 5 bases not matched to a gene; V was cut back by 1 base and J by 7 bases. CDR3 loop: CASSLDTGGGQPQHF. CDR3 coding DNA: TGTGCCAGCAGCTTAGACACAGGGGGCGGGCAGCCCCAGCATTTT.

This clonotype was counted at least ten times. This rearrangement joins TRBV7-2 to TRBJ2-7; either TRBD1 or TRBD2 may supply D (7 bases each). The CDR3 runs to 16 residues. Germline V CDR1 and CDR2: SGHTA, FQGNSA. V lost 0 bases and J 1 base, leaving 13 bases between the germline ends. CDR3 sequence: CASSLAQGGASYEQYF. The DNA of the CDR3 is TGTGCCAGCAGCTTAGCGCAGGGGGGGGCATCCTACGAGCAGTACTTC.

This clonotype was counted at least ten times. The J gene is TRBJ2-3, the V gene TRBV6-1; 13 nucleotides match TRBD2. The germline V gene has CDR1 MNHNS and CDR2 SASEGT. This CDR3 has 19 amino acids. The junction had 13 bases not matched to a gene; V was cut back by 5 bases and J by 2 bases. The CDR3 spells CASSQRRGTSGVPTDTQYF. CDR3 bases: TGTGCCAGCAGTCAACGACGTGGGACTAGCGGGGTGCCCACAGATACGCAGTATTTT.

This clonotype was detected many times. The CDR3 nucleotides are TGTGCCAGCAGTTTAATGTTTGGGAGGAATGGCTACACCTTC. Amino acids: CASSLMFGRNGYTF. The chain combines TRBV28 with TRBJ1-2; no reliable D call. This CDR3 comprises 14 residues. The germline V gene encodes CDR1 MDHEN and CDR2 SYDVKM. V was trimmed by 2 bases and J by 6 bases, leaving 13 bases between them.

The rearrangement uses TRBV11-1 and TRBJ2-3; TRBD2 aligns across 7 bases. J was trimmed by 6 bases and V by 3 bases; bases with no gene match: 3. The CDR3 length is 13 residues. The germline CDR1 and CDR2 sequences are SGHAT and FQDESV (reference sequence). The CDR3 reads CASSFTGGDTQYF. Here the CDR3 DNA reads TGTGCCAGCAGCTTCACGGGGGGTGATACGCAGTATTTT.

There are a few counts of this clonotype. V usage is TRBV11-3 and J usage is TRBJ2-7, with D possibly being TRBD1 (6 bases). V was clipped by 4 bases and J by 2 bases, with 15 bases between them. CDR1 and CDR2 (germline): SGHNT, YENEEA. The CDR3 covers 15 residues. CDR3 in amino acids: CASSYGRDTTYEQYF. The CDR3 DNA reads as TGTGCCAGCAGCTATGGCCGGGACACCACCTACGAGCAGTACTTC.

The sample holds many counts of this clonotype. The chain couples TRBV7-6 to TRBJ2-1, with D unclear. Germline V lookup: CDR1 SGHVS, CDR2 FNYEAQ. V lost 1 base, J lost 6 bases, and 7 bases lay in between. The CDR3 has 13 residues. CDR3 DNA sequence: TGTGCCAGCAGCTTAGGATGGGGCAATGAGCAGTTCTTC. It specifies CASSLGWGNEQFF.

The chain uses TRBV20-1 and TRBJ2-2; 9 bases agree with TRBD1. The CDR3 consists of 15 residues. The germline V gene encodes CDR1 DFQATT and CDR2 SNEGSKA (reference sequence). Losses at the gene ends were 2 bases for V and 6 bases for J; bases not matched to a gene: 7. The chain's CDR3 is CSARPGQGVPGELFF. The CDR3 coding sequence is TGCAGTGCTAGACCGGGACAGGGTGTCCCCGGGGAGCTGTTTTTT.

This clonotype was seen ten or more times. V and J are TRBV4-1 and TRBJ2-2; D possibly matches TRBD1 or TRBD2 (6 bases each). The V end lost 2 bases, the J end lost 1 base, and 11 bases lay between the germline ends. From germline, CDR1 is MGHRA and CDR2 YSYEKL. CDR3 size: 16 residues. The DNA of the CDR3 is TGCGCCAGCAGCCAATCGGAGGGGGGGAACACCGGGGAGCTGTTTTTT. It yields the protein CASSQSEGGNTGELFF.

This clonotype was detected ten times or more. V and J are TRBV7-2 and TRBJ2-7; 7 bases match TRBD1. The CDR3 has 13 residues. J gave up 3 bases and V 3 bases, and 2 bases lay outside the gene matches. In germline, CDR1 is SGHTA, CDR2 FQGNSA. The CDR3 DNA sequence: TGTGCCAGCAGCTTTAACAGGGGCTACGAGCAGTACTTC. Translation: CASSFNRGYEQYF.

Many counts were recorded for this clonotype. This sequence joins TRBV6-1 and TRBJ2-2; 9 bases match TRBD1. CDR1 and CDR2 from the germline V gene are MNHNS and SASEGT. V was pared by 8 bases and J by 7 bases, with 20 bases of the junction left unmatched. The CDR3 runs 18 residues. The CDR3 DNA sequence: TGTGCCAGCCATGGGGCGCTTGGGACAGGGAAAATAAACGGGGAGCTGTTTTTT. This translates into CASHGALGTGKINGELFF.

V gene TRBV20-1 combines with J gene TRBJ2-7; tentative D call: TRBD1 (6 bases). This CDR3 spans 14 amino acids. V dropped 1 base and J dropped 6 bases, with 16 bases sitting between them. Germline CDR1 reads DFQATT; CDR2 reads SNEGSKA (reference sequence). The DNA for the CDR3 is TGCAGTGCTAGAGCGCATCAGGGGTCCGGCGAGCAGTACTTC. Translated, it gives CSARAHQGSGEQYF.

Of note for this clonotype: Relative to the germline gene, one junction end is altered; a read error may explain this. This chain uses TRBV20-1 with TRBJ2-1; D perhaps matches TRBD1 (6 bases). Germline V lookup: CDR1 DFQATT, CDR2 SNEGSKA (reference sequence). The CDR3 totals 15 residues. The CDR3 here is CSARDYSRWDNELFF. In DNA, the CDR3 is TGCAGTGCTAGAGATTATTCCCGGTGGGACAATGAGCTGTTCTTC.

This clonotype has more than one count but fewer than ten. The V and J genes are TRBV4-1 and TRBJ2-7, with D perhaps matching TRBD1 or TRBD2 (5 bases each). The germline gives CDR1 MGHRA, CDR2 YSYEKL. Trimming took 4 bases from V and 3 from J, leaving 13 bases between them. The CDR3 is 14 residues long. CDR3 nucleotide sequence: TGCGCCAGCAGCCCCCGGGACGGCTACTACGAGCAGTACTTC. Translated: CASSPRDGYYEQYF.

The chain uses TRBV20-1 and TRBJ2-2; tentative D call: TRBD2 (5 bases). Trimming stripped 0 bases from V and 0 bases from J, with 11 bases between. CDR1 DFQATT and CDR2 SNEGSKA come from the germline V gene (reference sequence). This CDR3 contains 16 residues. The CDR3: CSARDPQRTNTGELFF. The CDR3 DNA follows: TGCAGTGCTAGAGATCCACAGCGGACGAACACCGGGGAGCTGTTTTTT.

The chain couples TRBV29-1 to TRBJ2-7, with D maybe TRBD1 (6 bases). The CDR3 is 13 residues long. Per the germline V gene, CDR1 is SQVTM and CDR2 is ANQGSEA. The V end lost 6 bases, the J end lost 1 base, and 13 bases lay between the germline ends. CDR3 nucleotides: TGCAGCGTCCGCCTGGGACATTCCTACGAGCAGTACTTC. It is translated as CSVRLGHSYEQYF.

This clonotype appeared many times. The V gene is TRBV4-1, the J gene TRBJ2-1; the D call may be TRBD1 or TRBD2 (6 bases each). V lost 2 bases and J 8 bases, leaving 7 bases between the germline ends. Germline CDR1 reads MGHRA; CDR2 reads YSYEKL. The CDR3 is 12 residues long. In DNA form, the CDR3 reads TGCGCCAGCAGCCAAAGGGGGGATGAGCAGTTCTTC. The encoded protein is CASSQRGDEQFF.

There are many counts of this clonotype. In DNA, the CDR3 is TGTGCCATCAGTGAGCCGACAGGGGGGAGCTCCTACGAGCAGTACTTC. The encoded protein is CAISEPTGGSSYEQYF. The chain joins TRBV10-3 to TRBJ2-7; 9 bases line up with TRBD1. There are 16 residues in the CDR3. Per germline, CDR1 ENHRY and CDR2 SYGVKD. Trimming cost V 2 bases and J 0 bases; bases outside gene matches: 5.

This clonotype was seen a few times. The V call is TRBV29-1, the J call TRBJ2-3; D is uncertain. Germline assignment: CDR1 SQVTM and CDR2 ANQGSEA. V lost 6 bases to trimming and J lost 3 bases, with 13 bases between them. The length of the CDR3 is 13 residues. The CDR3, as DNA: TGCAGCGTAGTTGACTCCCTTACAGATACGCAGTATTTT. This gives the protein CSVVDSLTDTQYF.

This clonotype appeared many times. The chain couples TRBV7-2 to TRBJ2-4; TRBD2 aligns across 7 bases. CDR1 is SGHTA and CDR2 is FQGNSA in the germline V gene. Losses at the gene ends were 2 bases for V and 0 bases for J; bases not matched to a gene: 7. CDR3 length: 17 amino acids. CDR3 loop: CASSLTSGTRAKNIQYF. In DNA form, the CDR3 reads TGTGCCAGCAGCTTAACCAGCGGGACCCGAGCCAAAAACATTCAGTACTTC.

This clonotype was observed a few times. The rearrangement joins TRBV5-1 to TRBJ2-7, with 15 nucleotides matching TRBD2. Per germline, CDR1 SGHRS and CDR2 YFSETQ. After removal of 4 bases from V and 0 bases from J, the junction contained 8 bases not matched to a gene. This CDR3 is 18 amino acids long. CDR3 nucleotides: TGCGCCAGCAGCCCAGGGACTAGCGGGAGGACCTACTCCTACGAGCAGTACTTC. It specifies CASSPGTSGRTYSYEQYF.

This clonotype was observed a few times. CDR3 in DNA: TGCGCCAGCAGTGACTGGACCCCGTACTCCAATGAGCAGTTCTTC. Its translation: CASSDWTPYSNEQFF. This rearrangement joins TRBV10-2 to TRBJ2-1; D not certain. V lost 3 bases, J lost 6 bases, and 15 bases lay in between. The CDR3 totals 15 residues. In germline, CDR1 is WSHSY, CDR2 SAAADI.

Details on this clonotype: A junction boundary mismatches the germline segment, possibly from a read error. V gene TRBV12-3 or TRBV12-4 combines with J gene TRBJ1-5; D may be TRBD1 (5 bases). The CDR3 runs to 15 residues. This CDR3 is CASSLSRESNQTQHF. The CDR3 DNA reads TGTGCCAGCAGTTTAAGCAGGGAGAGCAATCAGACCCAGCATTTT.

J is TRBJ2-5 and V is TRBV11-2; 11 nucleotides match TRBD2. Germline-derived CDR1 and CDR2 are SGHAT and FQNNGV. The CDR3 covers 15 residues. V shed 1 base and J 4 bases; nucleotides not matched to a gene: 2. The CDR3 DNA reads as TGTGCCAGCAGCTTAGGACTAGCGGGAATAGAGACCCAGTACTTC. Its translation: CASSLGLAGIETQYF. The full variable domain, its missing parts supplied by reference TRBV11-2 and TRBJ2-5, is EAGVAQSPRYKIIEKRQSVAFWCNPISGHATLYWYQQILGQGPKLLIQFQNNGVVDDSQLPKDRFSAERLKGVDSTLKIQPAKLEDSAVYLCASSLGLAGIETQYFGPGTRLLVL.

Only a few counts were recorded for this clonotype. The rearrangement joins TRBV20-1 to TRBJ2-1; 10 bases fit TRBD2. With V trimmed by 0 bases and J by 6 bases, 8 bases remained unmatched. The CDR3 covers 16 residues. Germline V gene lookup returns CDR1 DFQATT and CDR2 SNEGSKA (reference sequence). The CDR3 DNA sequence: TGCAGTGCTAGAGATCTGGGACTAGCGATGGGCAATGAGCAGTTCTTC. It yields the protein CSARDLGLAMGNEQFF.